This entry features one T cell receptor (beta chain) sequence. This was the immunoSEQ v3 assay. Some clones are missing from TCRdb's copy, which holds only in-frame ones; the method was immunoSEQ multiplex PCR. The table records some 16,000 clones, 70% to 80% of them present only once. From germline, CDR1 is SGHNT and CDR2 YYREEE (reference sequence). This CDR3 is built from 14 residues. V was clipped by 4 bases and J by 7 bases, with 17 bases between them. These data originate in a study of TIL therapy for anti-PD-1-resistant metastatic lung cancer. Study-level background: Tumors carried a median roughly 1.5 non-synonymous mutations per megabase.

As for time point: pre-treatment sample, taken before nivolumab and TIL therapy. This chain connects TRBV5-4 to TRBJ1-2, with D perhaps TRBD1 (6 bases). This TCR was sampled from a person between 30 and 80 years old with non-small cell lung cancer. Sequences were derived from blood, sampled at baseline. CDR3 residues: CASSSTGKNGGYTF. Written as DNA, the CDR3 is TGTGCCAGCAGCAGCACAGGGAAGAATGGTGGCTACACCTTC.